This is a list of T cell receptor beta chains from one sample in a study of identical twins. Each CDR3 protein is one row after TCRdb ran MiXCR on the 5' RACE reads. The sample comprises some 500,000 distinct CDR3 sequences, around a tenth of which are singletons, and 2.5% to 3.5% rests with the top ten. This sample also appeared in a second study, on yellow fever vaccine responses in identical twins.

Sequenced: PBMCs. Receptors originate from a woman under 30 in good health. Both conserved end residues are part of each CDR3. Each record gives: J gene, V gene, clone size, D gene, CDR3 protein, CDR3 DNA. A D gene is named only where the DNA matches it firmly. Clone sizes are given selectively: once, few, many, or a class where the clone is expanded.

>TRBJ1-1|TRBV6-5|many|NA
CASSYERRGLTEAFF
TGTGCCAGCAGCTACGAACGCAGGGGTCTGACTGAAGCTTTCTTT
>TRBJ2-7|TRBV9|many|TRBD2
CASSVGGGAANEQYF
TGTGCCAGCAGCGTAGGCGGGGGGGCCGCAAACGAGCAGTACTTC
>TRBJ2-1|TRBV20-1|NA|TRBD2
CSAKASSGAYNEQFF
TGCAGTGCTAAGGCATCTAGCGGGGCCTACAATGAGCAGTTCTTC
>TRBJ1-5|TRBV7-8|NA|NA
CASSVGGSGGNQPQHF
TGTGCCAGCAGCGTCGGTGGGTCAGGAGGCAATCAGCCCCAGCATTTT
>TRBJ1-2|TRBV7-9|NA|NA
CASSESSFGYTF
TGTGCCAGCAGCGAGAGCTCCTTTGGCTACACCTTC
>TRBJ2-7|TRBV20-1|few|TRBD2
CSARDLASGVSGTHYEQYF
TGCAGTGCTAGAGATCTAGCTAGCGGGGTATCTGGCACCCACTACGAGCAGTACTTC
>TRBJ2-5|TRBV18|many|TRBD1
CASSPGTGGRETQYF
TGTGCCAGCTCACCCGGGACAGGGGGCCGGGAGACCCAGTACTTC
>TRBJ2-2|TRBV12-3/TRBV12-4|NA|NA
CASTGRVNTGELFF
TGTGCCAGCACGGGCAGGGTGAACACCGGGGAGCTGTTTTTT
>TRBJ2-7|TRBV4-2|few|NA
CASSHGPGGELGEQYF
TGTGCCAGCAGCCATGGGCCCGGAGGGGAGCTGGGCGAGCAGTACTTC
>TRBJ1-5|TRBV5-1|many|TRBD1
CASSHGQGGQPQHF
TGCGCCAGCAGTCACGGACAGGGAGGTCAGCCCCAGCATTTT
>TRBJ2-4|TRBV7-2|few|NA
CASSPLDIQYF
TGTGCCAGCAGTCCTTTGGACATTCAGTACTTC
>TRBJ1-2|TRBV12-3/TRBV12-4|many|TRBD1
CASAGTGNSYTF
TGTGCCAGCGCCGGGACAGGGAATTCCTACACCTTC
>TRBJ2-7|TRBV7-9|few|TRBD1
CASSFPGQGLASGEQYF
TGTGCCAGCAGCTTCCCGGGACAGGGTCTTGCCTCCGGCGAGCAGTACTTC
>TRBJ1-6|TRBV28|few|NA
CASSHEPSYNSPLHF
TGTGCCAGCAGCCACGAACCCTCCTATAATTCACCCCTCCACTTT
>TRBJ2-3|TRBV24-1|few|NA
CATSFDLPYRTDTQYF
TGTGCCACCAGTTTCGATCTACCCTACCGCACAGATACGCAGTATTTT
>TRBJ2-1|TRBV4-1|few|TRBD2
CASSQVAGTSYNEQFF
TGCGCCAGCAGCCAAGTCGCCGGGACTAGTTACAATGAGCAGTTCTTC
>TRBJ2-1|TRBV5-1|NA|NA
CASSRDGGSADEQFF
TGCGCCAGCAGCCGGGACGGGGGATCGGCCGATGAGCAGTTCTTC
>TRBJ2-7|TRBV7-9|NA|NA
CASSPLPQYF
TGTGCCAGCAGCCCCCTTCCGCAGTACTTC
>TRBJ2-5|TRBV5-3|NA|NA
CARSFGQKETQYF
TGTGCCAGGAGCTTCGGACAGAAAGAGACCCAGTACTTC
>TRBJ2-3|TRBV4-3|many|NA
CASSQDYPAGLITDTQYF
TGCGCCAGCAGCCAAGATTACCCGGCAGGGCTTATCACAGATACGCAGTATTTT
>TRBJ2-1|TRBV5-1|NA|NA
CASSWGAGVYNEQFF
TGCGCCAGCAGCTGGGGGGCGGGAGTTTACAATGAGCAGTTCTTC
>TRBJ2-1|TRBV29-1|NA|TRBD2
CSVALAGGHEQFF
TGCAGCGTTGCACTAGCGGGGGGGCATGAGCAGTTCTTC
>TRBJ2-1|TRBV20-1|few|TRBD2
CSARAGGGASGSFDEQFF
TGCAGTGCTAGAGCCGGGGGTGGGGCTAGCGGGAGTTTCGATGAGCAGTTCTTC
>TRBJ2-1|TRBV6-1|few|TRBD1
CASSGDRGKYNEQFF
TGTGCCAGCAGTGGGGACAGGGGAAAATACAATGAGCAGTTCTTC
>TRBJ2-7|TRBV5-1|few|NA
CASSLTPGQSEQYF
TGCGCCAGCAGCTTAACTCCAGGACAGAGCGAGCAGTACTTC
>TRBJ2-7|TRBV5-1|NA|NA
CASSLDGTNYEQYF
TGCGCCAGCAGCCTGGACGGGACGAACTACGAGCAGTACTTC
>TRBJ2-2|TRBV27|NA|NA
CASSYFGTEGELFF
TGTGCCAGCAGCTATTTTGGCACCGAAGGGGAGCTGTTTTTT
>TRBJ2-7|TRBV5-1|many|NA
CASSLDTYEQYF
TGTGCCAGCAGTTTAGACACCTACGAGCAGTACTTC
>TRBJ2-1|TRBV19|NA|TRBD2
CASSISAGGSSYNEQFF
TGTGCCAGTAGTATCAGCGCGGGGGGCAGTTCCTACAATGAGCAGTTCTTC
>TRBJ2-7|TRBV6-2/TRBV6-3|NA|TRBD2
CASSPLSTSGGSSPPSYEQYF
TGTGCCAGCAGCCCACTATCGACTAGCGGGGGTTCATCGCCCCCATCCTACGAGCAGTACTTC
>TRBJ2-1|TRBV12-3/TRBV12-4|NA|NA
CASTLGVAGGGNEQFF
TGTGCCAGCACCCTTGGGGTGGCAGGGGGAGGGAATGAGCAGTTCTTC
>TRBJ2-3|TRBV5-1|few|TRBD2
CTSSFGREYVIDTQYF
TGCACCAGCAGCTTTGGGCGGGAGTATGTCATTGATACGCAGTATTTT
>TRBJ2-5|TRBV20-1|NA|TRBD2
CSALAGGMRETQYF
TGCAGTGCACTAGCGGGAGGGATGCGCGAGACCCAGTACTTC
>TRBJ2-7|TRBV11-2|few|NA
CASSFGHGGYEQYF
TGTGCCAGCAGCTTCGGTCACGGTGGATACGAGCAGTACTTC
>TRBJ2-3|TRBV5-5|few|TRBD1
CASSLEAGGMNTDTQYF
TGTGCCAGCAGCTTGGAGGCAGGGGGTATGAACACAGATACGCAGTATTTT
>TRBJ1-1|TRBV5-1|few|NA
CASTRALLGEGTEAFF
TGCGCCAGCACCCGGGCGCTCCTTGGGGAGGGCACTGAAGCTTTCTTT
>TRBJ2-5|TRBV11-2|few|TRBD2
CASSPGLANQETQYF
TGTGCCAGCAGCCCCGGACTAGCCAACCAAGAGACCCAGTACTTC
>TRBJ2-5|TRBV12-3/TRBV12-4|many|NA
CASSFPGAETQYF
TGTGCCAGCAGTTTCCCGGGAGCAGAGACCCAGTACTTC
>TRBJ2-3|TRBV6-5|many|TRBD2
CASSYSLAGGGNTQYF
TGTGCCAGCAGTTACTCCCTAGCGGGGGGAGGGAATACGCAGTATTTT
>TRBJ2-7|TRBV6-5|NA|NA
CASSYRTTYEQYF
TGTGCCAGCAGTTACCGGACTACTTACGAGCAGTACTTC
>TRBJ2-3|TRBV20-1|few|TRBD2
CSANGGRGSTDTQYF
TGCAGTGCAAATGGGGGGAGGGGAAGCACAGATACGCAGTATTTT
>TRBJ1-5|TRBV19|NA|NA
CASSILSAQPQHF
TGTGCCAGTAGTATTCTGTCAGCTCAGCCCCAGCATTTT
>TRBJ2-1|TRBV19|NA|TRBD2
CASSVGLVGYEQFF
TGTGCCAGTAGTGTCGGACTAGTGGGGTATGAGCAGTTCTTC
>TRBJ1-2|TRBV4-3|NA|TRBD1
CASSPEMDRGFYGYTF
TGCGCCAGCAGCCCCGAAATGGACAGGGGGTTCTATGGCTACACCTTC